In this sample, the clone carrying this T cell receptor beta chain turned up a few times. Its specificity is not known. The V end lost 2 bases, the J end lost 7 bases, and 8 bases lay between the germline ends. CDR3 length equals 13 residues. Per germline, CDR1 MNHNY and CDR2 SVGAGI (reference sequence). These data are taken from a study of T cells after posttransplantation cyclophosphamide. Study observations and caveats: Later post-transplant blood repertoires were often dominated by donor CD8+ memory clones. After PTCy, TRB diversity resembled that of CNI/methotrexate controls.

Using immunoSEQ multiplex PCR, the repertoire was profiled, and TCRdb retains in-frame clones only, with some absent. The sample counts tens of thousands of clones, none seen once; the ten largest own 3.5% to 5.5%. Sequencing input: PBMCs. The TCR was taken from a woman aged 45-60 years in good health and a related stem cell transplant donor. The rearrangement uses TRBV6-6 and TRBJ1-4, with D possibly matching TRBD1 (6 bases). CDR3 in amino acids: CASSYIRGEKLFF. DNA of the CDR3: TGTGCCAGCAGTTACATCAGGGGTGAAAAACTGTTTTTT.